The TCR beta chain described here comes from a study of T cells in tuberculosis (dated 2018 in TCRdb). Some background on the complete study: The study combined CD1B tetramers and high-throughput TCR immunosequencing to characterize T cells specific for the mycobacterial lipid antigen glucose monomycolate (GMM). A South African clinical cohort compared IGRA-negative adolescents, IGRA-positive adolescents with latent tuberculosis and adults with active tuberculosis, fewer than 12 per group. Broad study findings and their caveats: Shorter CDR3-alpha lengths in active tuberculosis patients partly drove the smaller NN-distances, and the TCR-beta difference was not statistically significant. Clinical samples were selected based on the availability of cryopreserved specimens, with adults included as active tuberculosis cases and adolescents included as controls. Active tuberculosis TCR-alpha repertoires showed smaller mean NN-distances to GMM-specific TCRs than IGRA-negative controls, suggesting clonal expansion of these TCRs. A classifier using the diverse GMM-specific repertoire reached just over 85% accuracy (AUROC around 0.9), compared with around 68% accuracy using GEM motif frequencies.

At study entry, adolescents were screened for latent tuberculosis infection by tuberculin skin test and QuantiFERON-TB GOLD In-Tube IGRA. Immunosequencing was performed on unsorted cryopreserved PBMC, with 90,000 to 100,000 T cells per clinical donor covered on average. Eleven high schools in the Worcester region of the Western Cape, South Africa, served as enrollment sites for adolescents aged 12 to 18 years. About 10 M. tuberculosis-infected adolescents and some ten uninfected adolescents, matched for age and sex, were selected. For the adolescents, PBMC were isolated by density centrifugation from freshly drawn heparinized blood and then cryopreserved. TCR libraries were generated with the immunoSEQ multiplex PCR assay, using TCR-beta and/or TCR-alpha/delta assays for each sample. The amplified TCR libraries were sequenced using the Illumina high-throughput platform. On the study's bioinformatics: Clustering and dimensionality reduction were performed using pairwise TCRdist distances among GMM-specific receptors from ex vivo sorted or in vitro expanded T cells. Each clinical repertoire received a mean NN-distance score, defined as the average TCRdist to the nearest 10% of tetramer-positive reference sequences. To compute GEM TCR motif frequency, the fraction of unique TCRs matching known GEM sequences by V/J usage and CDR3 length was calculated. Linear discriminant analysis with leave-one-out cross-validation, implemented in scikit-learn, was used to classify active tuberculosis. In TCRdb, the immuneACCESS table is reduced to in-frame sequences with V and J assigned. These tables do not hold every clone; where another copy was compared, an unresolved V gene accounts for under half, and the others remain unexplained. Clone size and V and J calls were adopted from that table, with D and trimming inferred from the DNA. The sample has 25,000 to 35,000 clones on record, roughly 90% of them singletons. The biggest ten clones account for about 7.8% of the sample.

A word on this clone: The clone's antigen remains unknown. Per-base qualities were not stored, and no clone one base away is much larger.

V was cut back by 4 bases and J by 7 bases, leaving a gap of 20 bases between them. Reading from cysteine to phenylalanine, the CDR3 counts 16 amino acids. The kept DNA is CDR3 alone, 48 bases in frame from the first base. Based on the germline V gene (reference sequence), the CDR1 and CDR2 sequences are SSHAT and FNYEAQ. Sequences were obtained from PBMCs. This TCR was sampled from a donor aged 10 to 29 with latent tuberculosis or without tuberculosis infection. Some clones in this sample may be carry-over from other donors' samples. This sequence uses TRBV7-7 and TRBJ1-5; TRBD1 might be the D gene, on 6 matching bases. The CDR3 is CASSSKQGSGSQPQHF. The sequenced DNA is TGTGCCAGCAGCTCAAAACAGGGAAGTGGTAGCCAGCCCCAGCATTTT.